This T cell receptor (beta chain) was observed in a study of blood T cell repertoires in COVID-19. This clone was seen a few times. Germline V lookup: CDR1 MNHEY, CDR2 SVGAGI. Losses at the gene ends were 6 bases for V and 9 bases for J; bases not matched to a gene: 12. The CDR3 spans 14 residues. Profiled with immunoSEQ multiplex PCR; TCRdb holds only in-frame clones, not every one. The repertoire holds 110,000 to 150,000 clones, with approximately 80% as singletons. The V call is TRBV6-5, the J call TRBJ2-3; 7 bases align to TRBD1. This clonotype was obtained from a woman aged 50 to 65 with acute or convalescent COVID-19. Sequencing input: peripheral blood. This chain's CDR3 is CASSYGQASGTQYF. In DNA form, the CDR3 reads TGTGCCAGCAGCTACGGACAGGCCTCAGGGACGCAGTATTTT.